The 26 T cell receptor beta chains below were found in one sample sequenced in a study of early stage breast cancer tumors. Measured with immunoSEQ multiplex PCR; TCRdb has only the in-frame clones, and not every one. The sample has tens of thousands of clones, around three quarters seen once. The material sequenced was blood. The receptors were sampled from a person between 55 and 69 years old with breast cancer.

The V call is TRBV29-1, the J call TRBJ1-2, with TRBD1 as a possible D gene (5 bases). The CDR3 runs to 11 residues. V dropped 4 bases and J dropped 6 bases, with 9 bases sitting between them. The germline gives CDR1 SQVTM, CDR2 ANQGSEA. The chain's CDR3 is CSVGSTDGYTF. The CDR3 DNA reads TGCAGCGTTGGATCGACAGATGGCTACACCTTC. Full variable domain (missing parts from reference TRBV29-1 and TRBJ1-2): SAVISQKPSRDICQRGTSLTIQCQVDSQVTMMFWYRQQPGQSLTLIATANQGSEATYESGFVIDKFPISRPNLTFSTLTVSNMSPEDSSIYLCSVGSTDGYTFGSGTRLTVV.

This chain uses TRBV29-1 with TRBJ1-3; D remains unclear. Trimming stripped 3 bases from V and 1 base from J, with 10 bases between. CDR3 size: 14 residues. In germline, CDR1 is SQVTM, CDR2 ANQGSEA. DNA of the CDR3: TGCAGCGTTGAGATGGCGGTATCTGGAAACACCATATATTTT. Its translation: CSVEMAVSGNTIYF.

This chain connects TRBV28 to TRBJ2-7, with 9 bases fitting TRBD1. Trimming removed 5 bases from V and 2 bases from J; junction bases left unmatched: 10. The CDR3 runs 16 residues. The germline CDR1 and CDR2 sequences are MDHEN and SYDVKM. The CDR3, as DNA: TGTGCCAGCAGTGGGGGACAGGGAGGCAACACCTACGAGCAGTACTTC. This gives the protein CASSGGQGGNTYEQYF.

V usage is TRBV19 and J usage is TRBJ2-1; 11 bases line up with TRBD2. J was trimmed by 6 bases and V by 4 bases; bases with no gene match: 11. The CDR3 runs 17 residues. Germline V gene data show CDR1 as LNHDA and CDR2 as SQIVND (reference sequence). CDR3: CASSTRGTSGTSNEQFF. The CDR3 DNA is TGTGCCAGTAGTACCCGAGGGACTAGCGGAACCTCCAATGAGCAGTTCTTC.

The CDR3 coding sequence is TGTGCCAGCACCCAGGGACAGGGCCGTCAGCCCCAGCATTTT. It is translated as CASTQGQGRQPQHF. The V and J genes are TRBV2 and TRBJ1-5, with 9 bases matching TRBD1. The junction had 7 bases not matched to a gene; V was cut back by 7 bases and J by 6 bases. Looked up from germline, CDR1 is SNHLY and CDR2 is FYNNEI. The CDR3 length is 14 residues.

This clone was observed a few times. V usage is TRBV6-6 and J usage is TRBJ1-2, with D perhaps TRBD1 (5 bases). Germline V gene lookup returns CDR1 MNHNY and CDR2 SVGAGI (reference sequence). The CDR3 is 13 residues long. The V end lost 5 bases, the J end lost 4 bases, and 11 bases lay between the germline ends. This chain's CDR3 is CASSPQGGYGYTF. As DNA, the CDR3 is TGTGCCAGCAGTCCTCAGGGAGGCTATGGCTACACCTTC.

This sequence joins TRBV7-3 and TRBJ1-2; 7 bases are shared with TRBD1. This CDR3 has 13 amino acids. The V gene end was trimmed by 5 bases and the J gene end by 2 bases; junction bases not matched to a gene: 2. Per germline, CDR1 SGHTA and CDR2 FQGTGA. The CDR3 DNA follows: TGTGCCAGCAGCGCGGACAGGAACTATGGCTACACCTTC. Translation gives CASSADRNYGYTF.

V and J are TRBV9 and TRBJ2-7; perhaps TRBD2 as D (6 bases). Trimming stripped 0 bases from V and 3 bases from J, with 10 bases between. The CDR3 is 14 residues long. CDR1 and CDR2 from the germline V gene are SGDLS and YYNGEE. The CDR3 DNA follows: TGTGCCAGCAGCGTAGCGGAGGGCAACTACGAGCAGTACTTC. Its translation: CASSVAEGNYEQYF.

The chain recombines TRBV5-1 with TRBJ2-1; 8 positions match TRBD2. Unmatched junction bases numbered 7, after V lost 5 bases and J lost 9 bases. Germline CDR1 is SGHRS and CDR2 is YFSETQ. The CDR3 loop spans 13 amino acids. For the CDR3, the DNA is TGCGCCAGCAGGTTCGGGAGGGCGTCTGAGCAGTTCTTC. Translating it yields CASRFGRASEQFF. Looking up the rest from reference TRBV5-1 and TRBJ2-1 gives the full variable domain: KAGVTQTPRYLIKTRGQQVTLSCSPISGHRSVSWYQQTPGQGLQFLFEYFSETQRNKGNFPGRFSGRQFSNSRSEMNVSTLELGDSALYLCASRFGRASEQFFGPGTRLTVL.

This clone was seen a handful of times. Here the CDR3 reads CAAGRGHEAFF. DNA of the CDR3: TGTGCCGCGGGCAGGGGTCATGAAGCTTTCTTT. This sequence joins TRBV30 and TRBJ1-1; D possibly corresponds to TRBD1 (6 bases). The CDR3 runs to 11 residues. V gave up 8 bases and J gave up 7 bases, with 14 bases separating them. Germline CDR1 is GTSNPN and CDR2 is SVGIG (reference sequence). Complete variable domain (other parts from reference TRBV30 and TRBJ1-1): SQTIHQWPATLVQPVGSPLSLECTVEGTSNPNLYWYRQAAGRGLQLLFYSVGIGQISSEVPQNLSASRPQDRQFILSSKKLLLSDSGFYLCAAGRGHEAFFGQGTRLTVV.

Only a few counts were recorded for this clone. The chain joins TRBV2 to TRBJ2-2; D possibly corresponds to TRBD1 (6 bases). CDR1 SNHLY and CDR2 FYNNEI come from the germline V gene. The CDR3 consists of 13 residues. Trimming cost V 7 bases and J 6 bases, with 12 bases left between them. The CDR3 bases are TGTGCCAGCATTGTGGGGGCGGCCGGGGAGCTGTTTTTT. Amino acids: CASIVGAAGELFF.

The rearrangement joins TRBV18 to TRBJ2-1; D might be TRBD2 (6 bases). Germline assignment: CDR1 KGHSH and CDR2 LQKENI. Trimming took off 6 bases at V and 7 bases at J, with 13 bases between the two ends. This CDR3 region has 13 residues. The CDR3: CASSPSGGNEQFF. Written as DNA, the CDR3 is TGTGCCAGCTCTCCCTCCGGGGGAAATGAGCAGTTCTTC.

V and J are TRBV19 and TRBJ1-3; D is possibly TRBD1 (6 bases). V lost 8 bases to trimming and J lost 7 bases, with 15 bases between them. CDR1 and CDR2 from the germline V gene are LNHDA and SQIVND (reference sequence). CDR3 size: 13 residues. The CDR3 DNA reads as TGTGCCAGTGACGACAGGAGAGACAACACCATATATTTT. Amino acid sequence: CASDDRRDNTIYF.

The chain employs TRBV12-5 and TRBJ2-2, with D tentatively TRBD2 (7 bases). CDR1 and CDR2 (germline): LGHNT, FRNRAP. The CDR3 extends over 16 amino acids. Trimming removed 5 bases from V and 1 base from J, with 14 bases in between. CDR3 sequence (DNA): TGTGCTAGTGGTCTGGGGGGGACACTGAACACCGGGGAGCTGTTTTTT. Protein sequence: CASGLGGTLNTGELFF.

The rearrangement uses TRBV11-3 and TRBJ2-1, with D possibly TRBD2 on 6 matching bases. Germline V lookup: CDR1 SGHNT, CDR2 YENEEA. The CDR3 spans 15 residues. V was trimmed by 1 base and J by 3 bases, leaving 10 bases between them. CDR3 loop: CASSLGQGGYNEQFF. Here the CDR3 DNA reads TGTGCCAGCAGCTTAGGTCAGGGAGGCTACAATGAGCAGTTCTTC.

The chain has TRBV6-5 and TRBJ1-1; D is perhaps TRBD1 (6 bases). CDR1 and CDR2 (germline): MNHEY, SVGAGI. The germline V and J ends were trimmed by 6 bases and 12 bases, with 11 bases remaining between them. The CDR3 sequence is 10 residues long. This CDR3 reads CASSKGVTFF. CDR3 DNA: TGTGCCAGCAGCAAGGGGGTAACTTTCTTT.

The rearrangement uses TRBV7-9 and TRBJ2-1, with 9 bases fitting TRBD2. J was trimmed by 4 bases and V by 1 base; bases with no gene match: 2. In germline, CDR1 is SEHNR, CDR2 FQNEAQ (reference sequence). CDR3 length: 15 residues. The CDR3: CASSLDAGGYNEQFF. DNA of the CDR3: TGTGCCAGCAGCTTAGATGCGGGAGGGTACAATGAGCAGTTCTTC.

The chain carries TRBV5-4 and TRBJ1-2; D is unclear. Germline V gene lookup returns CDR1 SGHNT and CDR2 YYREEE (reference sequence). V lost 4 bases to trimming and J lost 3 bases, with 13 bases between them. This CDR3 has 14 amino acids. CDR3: CASSPVAEDYGYTF. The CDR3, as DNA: TGTGCCAGCAGCCCTGTGGCAGAAGACTATGGCTACACCTTC.

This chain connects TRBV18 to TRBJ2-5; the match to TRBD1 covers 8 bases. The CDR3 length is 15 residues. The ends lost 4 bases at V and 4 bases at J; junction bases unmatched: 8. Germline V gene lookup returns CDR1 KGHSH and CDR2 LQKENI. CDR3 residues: CASSRGQGRVETQYF. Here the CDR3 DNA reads TGTGCCAGCTCACGAGGACAGGGCAGAGTAGAGACCCAGTACTTC.

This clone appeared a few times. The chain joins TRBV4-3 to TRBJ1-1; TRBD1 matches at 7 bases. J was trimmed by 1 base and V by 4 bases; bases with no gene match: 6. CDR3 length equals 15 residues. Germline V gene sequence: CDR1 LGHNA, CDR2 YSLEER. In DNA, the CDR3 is TGCGCCAGCAGCCCTACAGGGGACGGGAACACTGAAGCTTTCTTT. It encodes CASSPTGDGNTEAFF.

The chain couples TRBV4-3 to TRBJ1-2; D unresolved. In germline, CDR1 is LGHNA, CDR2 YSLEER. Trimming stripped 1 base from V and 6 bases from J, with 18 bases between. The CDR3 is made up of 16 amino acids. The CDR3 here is CASSQGPTVGVDGYTF. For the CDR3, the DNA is TGCGCCAGCAGCCAAGGCCCCACCGTGGGAGTTGATGGCTACACCTTC.

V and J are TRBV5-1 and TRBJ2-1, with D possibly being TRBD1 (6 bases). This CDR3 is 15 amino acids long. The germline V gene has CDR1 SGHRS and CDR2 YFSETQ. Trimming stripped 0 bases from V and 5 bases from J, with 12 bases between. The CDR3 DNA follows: TGCGCCAGCAGCTTGGCCGTGCAGGGGAACAATGAGCAGTTCTTC. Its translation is CASSLAVQGNNEQFF.

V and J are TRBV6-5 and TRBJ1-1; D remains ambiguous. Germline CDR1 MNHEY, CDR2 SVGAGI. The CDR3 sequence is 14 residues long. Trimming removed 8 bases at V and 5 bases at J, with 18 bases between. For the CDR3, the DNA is TGTGCCAGCCATCCGGTGGGGAGAGGTACTGAAGCTTTCTTT. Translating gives CASHPVGRGTEAFF.

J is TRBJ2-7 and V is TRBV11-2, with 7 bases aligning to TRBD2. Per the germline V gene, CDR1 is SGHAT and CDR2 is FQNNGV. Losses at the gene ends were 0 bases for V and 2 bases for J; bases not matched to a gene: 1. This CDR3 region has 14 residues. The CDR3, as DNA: TGTGCCAGCAGCTTAGAGGCGGGAGCCTACGAGCAGTACTTC. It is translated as CASSLEAGAYEQYF.

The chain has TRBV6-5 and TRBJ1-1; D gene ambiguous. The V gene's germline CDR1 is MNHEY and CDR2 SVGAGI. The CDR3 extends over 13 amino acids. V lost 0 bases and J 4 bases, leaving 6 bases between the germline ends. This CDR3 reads CASSYSWATEAFF. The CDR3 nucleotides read TGTGCCAGCAGTTACTCTTGGGCCACTGAAGCTTTCTTT.

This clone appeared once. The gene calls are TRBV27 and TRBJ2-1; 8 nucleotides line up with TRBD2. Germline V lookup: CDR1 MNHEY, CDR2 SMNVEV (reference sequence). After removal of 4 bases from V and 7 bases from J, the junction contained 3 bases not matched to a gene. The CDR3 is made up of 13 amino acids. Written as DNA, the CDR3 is TGTGCCAGCAGTTCAGGGACTAGGAATGAGCAGTTCTTC. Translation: CASSSGTRNEQFF.